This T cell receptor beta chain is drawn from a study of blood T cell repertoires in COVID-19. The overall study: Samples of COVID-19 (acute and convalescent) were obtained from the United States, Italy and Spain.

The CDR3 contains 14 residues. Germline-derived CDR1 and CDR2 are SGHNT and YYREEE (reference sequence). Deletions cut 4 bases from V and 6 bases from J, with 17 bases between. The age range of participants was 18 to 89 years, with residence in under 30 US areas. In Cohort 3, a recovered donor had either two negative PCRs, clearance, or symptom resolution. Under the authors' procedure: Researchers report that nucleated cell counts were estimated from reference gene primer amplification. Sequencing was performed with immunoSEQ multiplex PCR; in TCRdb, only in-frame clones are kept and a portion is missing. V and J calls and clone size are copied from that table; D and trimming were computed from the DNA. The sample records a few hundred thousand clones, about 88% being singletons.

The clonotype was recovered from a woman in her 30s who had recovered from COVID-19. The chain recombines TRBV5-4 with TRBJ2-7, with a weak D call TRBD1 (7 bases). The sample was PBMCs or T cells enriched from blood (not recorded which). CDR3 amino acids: CASSGGTELGEQYF. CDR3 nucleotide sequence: TGTGCCAGCAGCGGAGGGACAGAGCTTGGCGAGCAGTACTTC.